One T cell receptor beta chain is described in this entry. These data come from a study of OX40 agonist ivuxolimab in advanced cancers. Produced via immunoSEQ multiplex PCR; TCRdb's table is partial and in-frame only. The sample consists of about 77,000 clones, around 94% of them appearing once. The germline gives CDR1 MNHEY, CDR2 SVGAGI. There are 14 residues in the CDR3. Germline trimming cut 6 bases from V and 4 bases from J; bases unmatched to any gene: 7. The rearrangement joins TRBV6-5 to TRBJ2-7; 9 nucleotides line up with TRBD1. The clonotype originates from an adult with an advanced solid tumor such as melanoma, head and neck, liver or kidney cancer. The sample here was CD4+ or CD8+ T cells sorted from blood, taken in a trial of the OX40 agonist ivuxolimab. This chain's CDR3 is CASSAGTGSYEQYF. The CDR3 DNA reads as TGTGCCAGCAGCGCCGGGACAGGGTCTTACGAGCAGTACTTC.